Below, 18 T cell receptor beta chains from the same sample are listed, as sequenced in a study of control samples from healthy donors and cancer patients. The method was immunoSEQ multiplex PCR; TCRdb's version includes in-frame clones alone and lacks a portion of them. The table includes around 100,000 clones, around 89% detected once. Sample: blood. The receptors originated from a man aged 25-45 years in good health.

The chain carries TRBV7-3 and TRBJ2-3; the D is unclear. Trimming shortened V by 3 bases and J by 2 bases, and 6 bases separated the two germline ends. CDR3 size: 13 residues. Germline assignment: CDR1 SGHTA and CDR2 FQGTGA. CDR3 DNA sequence: TGTGCCAGCAGCTTCCCCCCCACAGATACGCAGTATTTT. Translated: CASSFPPTDTQYF.

The chain couples TRBV7-8 to TRBJ2-2; 11 bases line up with TRBD1. Germline assignment: CDR1 SGHVS and CDR2 FQNEAQ. J lost 7 bases, V lost 4 bases, and 11 bases had no gene match. The CDR3 length is 17 residues. The CDR3 protein is CASSWAAGQGAGGELFF. DNA of the CDR3: TGTGCCAGCAGCTGGGCCGCCGGACAGGGGGCCGGCGGGGAGCTGTTTTTT.

This chain links TRBV4-3 with TRBJ1-4; weak D call: TRBD1 (5 bases). V was pared by 0 bases and J by 0 bases, with 11 bases between. The CDR3 runs to 17 residues. Germline CDR1 and CDR2: LGHNA and YSLEER. The CDR3 protein is CASSQDVRGSTNEKLFF. The DNA of the CDR3 is TGCGCCAGCAGCCAAGACGTGCGGGGGTCAACTAATGAAAAACTGTTTTTT.

This chain joins TRBV3-1 (or the pseudogene TRBV3-2) and TRBJ1-3, with unresolved D. Germline-derived CDR1 and CDR2 are LGHDT and YNNKEL (reference sequence). CDR3 length: 13 amino acids. Trimming removed 1 base at V and 4 bases at J, with 5 bases between. This CDR3 is CASSQGTGNTIYF. The CDR3 DNA reads as TGTGCCAGCAGCCAAGGGACGGGAAACACCATATATTTT.

V gene TRBV19 combines with J gene TRBJ1-5; the D gene is possibly TRBD1 (6 bases). V lost 5 bases and J 7 bases, leaving 18 bases between the germline ends. This CDR3 has 15 residues. Germline CDR1 reads LNHDA; CDR2 reads SQIVND (reference sequence). The CDR3 region has the DNA TGTGCCAGTAGTCGGGCCGGGGGGGCGGGACAGCCCCAGCATTTT. The encoded protein is CASSRAGGAGQPQHF.

The rearrangement uses TRBV18 and TRBJ1-3; possibly TRBD1 for D (5 bases). The CDR3 is 17 amino acids. Germline V gene lookup returns CDR1 KGHSH and CDR2 LQKENI. Between the trimmed V and J ends, which lost 2 bases and 0 bases, there was a span of 14 bases. DNA for the CDR3: TGTGCCAGCTCACCAGGAGGGGCATCCTCCTCTGGAAACACCATATATTTT. It specifies CASSPGGASSSGNTIYF.

This sequence joins TRBV11-2 and TRBJ1-2; D gene uncertain. The ends were cut back, 3 bases at V and 6 bases at J, with 11 bases in the middle. The CDR3 runs 13 residues. The germline V gene encodes CDR1 SGHAT and CDR2 FQNNGV. CDR3 sequence: CASSFSGTDGYTF. CDR3 sequence (DNA): TGTGCCAGCAGCTTCTCGGGTACGGATGGCTACACCTTC.

CDR3 sequence: CAWSPGQGFQPQHF. The CDR3 DNA sequence: TGTGCCTGGAGTCCCGGACAGGGCTTTCAGCCCCAGCATTTT. The rearrangement uses TRBV30 and TRBJ1-5, with 8 bases fitting TRBD1. The CDR3 runs 14 residues. CDR1 is GTSNPN and CDR2 is SVGIG in the germline V gene (reference sequence). J was trimmed by 6 bases and V by 2 bases; bases with no gene match: 6.

The chain uses TRBV27 and TRBJ1-3; D remains unclear. The ends were cut back, 3 bases at V and 2 bases at J, with 14 bases in the middle. This CDR3 region has 16 residues. CDR1 is MNHEY, CDR2 SMNVEV, per germline (reference sequence). In DNA form, the CDR3 reads TGTGCCAGCAGTTTTAAGGCAGCCACCCCTGGAAACACCATATATTTT. It translates to CASSFKAATPGNTIYF.

This clone was seen only once. The gene calls are TRBV4-3 and TRBJ1-1; 8 nucleotides match TRBD1. The CDR3 has 15 residues. Germline-derived CDR1 and CDR2 are LGHNA and YSLEER. The trim removed 4 bases at V and 6 bases at J, leaving 10 bases unmatched. The DNA for the CDR3 is TGCGCCAGCAGCCCGAAACCAGGGGGCGACTCTGAAGCTTTCTTT. Translated: CASSPKPGGDSEAFF.

The genes are TRBV9 and TRBJ1-2, with D uncertain. Germline V gene lookup returns CDR1 SGDLS and CDR2 YYNGEE. The CDR3 covers 12 residues. The V and J ends lost 0 bases and 8 bases respectively, with 8 bases between them. The CDR3 protein is CASSVDGGGYTF. The CDR3, as DNA: TGTGCCAGCAGCGTAGATGGAGGAGGCTACACCTTC.

The V call is TRBV5-6, the J call TRBJ2-2; D is perhaps TRBD1 (6 bases). The CDR3 totals 16 residues. Trimming stripped 0 bases from V and 1 base from J, with 10 bases between. Germline V lookup: CDR1 SGHDT, CDR2 YYEEEE. This CDR3 is CASSLGAGVNTGELFF. In DNA, the CDR3 is TGTGCCAGCAGCTTGGGGGCAGGGGTGAACACCGGGGAGCTGTTTTTT.

This clone was counted only a few times. CDR3 nucleotides: TGTGCCAGCAGCGTCCCGACTAGCGGCTCCAATGAGCAGTTCTTC. Protein sequence: CASSVPTSGSNEQFF. The V and J genes are TRBV9 and TRBJ2-1; 9 bases are a match to TRBD2. V was clipped by 2 bases and J by 6 bases; unmatched bases: 6. The CDR3 is made up of 15 amino acids. Looked up from germline, CDR1 is SGDLS and CDR2 is YYNGEE.

The rearrangement joins TRBV11-2 to TRBJ1-1, with 8 positions matching TRBD1. The CDR3 is made up of 15 amino acids. The germline CDR1 and CDR2 sequences are SGHAT and FQNNGV. The V segment lost 5 bases and the J segment 1 base; nucleotides outside the gene matches: 6. The DNA for the CDR3 is TGTGCCAGCAGCCCCACGGACAGGGCGAACACTGAAGCTTTCTTT. Protein sequence: CASSPTDRANTEAFF.

V is TRBV7-9 and J is TRBJ2-1, with 11 bases fitting TRBD2. Trimming took 1 base from V and 10 from J; bases not matched to a gene: 3. The CDR3 extends over 14 amino acids. Germline assignment: CDR1 SEHNR and CDR2 FQNEAQ (reference sequence). In DNA form, the CDR3 reads TGTGCCAGCAGCTTAGTGGGACTAGCGGAGGAGCAGTTCTTC. It encodes CASSLVGLAEEQFF. Full variable domain (remainder filled in from reference TRBV7-9 and TRBJ2-1): DTGVSQNPRHKITKRGQNVTFRCDPISEHNRLYWYRQTLGQGPEFLTYFQNEAQLEKSRLLSDRFSAERPKGSFSTLEIQRTEQGDSAMYLCASSLVGLAEEQFFGPGTRLTVL.

The rearrangement joins TRBV15 to TRBJ1-4; D uncertain. Deletions cut 5 bases from V and 7 bases from J, with 20 bases between. The CDR3 is made up of 16 amino acids. In germline, CDR1 is LNHNV, CDR2 YYDKDF (reference sequence). The CDR3 DNA reads TGTGCCACCAGCTCACTTGGAGGTTCAGCGACTGAAAAACTGTTTTTT. It translates to CATSSLGGSATEKLFF.

This chain connects TRBV6-1 to TRBJ2-2; D unclear. Germline CDR1 MNHNS, CDR2 SASEGT. V dropped 5 bases and J dropped 4 bases, with 8 bases sitting between them. This CDR3 is built from 13 residues. CDR3 amino acids: CASSRLATGELFF. The CDR3 bases are TGTGCCAGCAGTCGTTTGGCCACCGGGGAGCTGTTTTTT.

A few counts support this clone. The genes are TRBV9 and TRBJ2-2; D might be TRBD1 (5 bases). The CDR3 has 16 residues. V dropped 0 bases and J dropped 0 bases, with 9 bases sitting between them. CDR1 and CDR2 (germline): SGDLS, YYNGEE. The CDR3 DNA reads TGTGCCAGCAGCGTAGTGCCAGGGCCGAACACCGGGGAGCTGTTTTTT. It yields the protein CASSVVPGPNTGELFF.